Listed here is a single TCR beta chain. Under the authors' procedure: Reference gene primer amplification yielded estimated nucleated cell counts. Profiling relied on immunoSEQ multiplex PCR, and the TCRdb table lists in-frame clones only, not all of them. V and J calls and clone size are those listed in that table; D and trimming were worked out from the DNA. The table records about 34,000 clones, 90% of them present only once. The data originate from a study of blood T cell repertoires in COVID-19. Study background: Acute-phase and convalescent COVID-19 samples originated in the United States, Italy and Spain. PBMCs, B-cell-depleted T cells, or T cells were the source of the cDNA or gDNA that made up the material.

V gave up 5 bases and J gave up 10 bases, with 20 bases separating them. From germline, CDR1 is LGHNA and CDR2 YSLEER. The CDR3 has 14 amino acids. The receptor was isolated from a man aged 60-69 years with active or convalescent COVID-19. This chain links TRBV4-3 with TRBJ1-2; maybe TRBD1 (5 bases). Sequenced input: peripheral blood. The CDR3 protein is CASSKRTNGGVYTF. In nucleotides, the CDR3 is TGCGCCAGCAGCAAACGGACTAACGGGGGTGTCTACACCTTC.